The entry below gives a single T cell receptor (beta chain) sequence along with its context. Its antigen is still unknown. This entry belongs to a study of cytomegalovirus exposure and HLA in healthy donors. Study information: Early on, a data release was issued that held roughly 84 million unique TCRs from HLA-typed donors. Whole-study findings and limits: Accounts indicate the classifier identified cytomegalovirus status with strong specificity and sensitivity. In a later analysis, across HLA loci, associated TCR counts were highest for DRB1, lowest for HLA-C.

The PCR made use of 60 Vbeta and 13 Jbeta primers. Measured with immunoSEQ multiplex PCR; TCRdb has only the in-frame clones, and not every one. Here the sample spans some 110,000 clones, roughly 70% being singletons. V lost 2 bases and J lost 1; bases outside the gene matches: 13. Germline V gives CDR1 MNHNS, CDR2 SASEGT. The CDR3 spans 19 residues. The chain links TRBV6-1 to TRBJ1-3; 8 bases match TRBD1. Sequenced sample: PBMCs. The clonotype originates from a woman in her twenties or thirties in good health and CMV-seronegative. Here the CDR3 DNA reads TGTGCCAGCAGTGAACGGTCAGGGGGCACGTTTAGGTCTGGAAACACCATATATTTT. Translating it yields CASSERSGGTFRSGNTIYF.